This TCR beta chain was recorded in a study of CXCR3 chemokines and chemotherapy response in bladder cancer (dated by TCRdb to 2021 to 2024). General notes on the study: Whether chemotherapy response in human bladder cancer was predicted by intratumoral CXCR3 chemokine system activity was examined in the study.

The receptor library was made with PCR. The instrument given in TCRdb is Illumina HiSeq 2500. TCRdb ran its own pipeline on the public reads, namely fastp trimming at Q25 and MiXCR clone calling, and kept in-frame beta chains. Each CDR3 protein gets just one entry, which takes the most common genes and DNA from the rows behind it. The sample profile shows about 2,000 distinct CDR3 sequences; 15% to 20% of them were found once. The top ten constitute 25% to 40% of the sample. This clonotype was counted many times. It lacks a known antigen. Base qualities were left out, and no much larger clone turns up one base away. Counted from cysteine to phenylalanine, this CDR3 has 14 amino acids. Only the CDR3 region is kept as DNA, spanning 42 bases read in frame from base 1. The V and J ends are trimmed by 3 bases and 6 bases, leaving 18 bases between them. CDR1 and CDR2 are read off the germline V gene (reference sequence) as DFQATT and SNEGSKA.

The chain is encoded by TRBV20-1 joined to TRBJ2-7; possibly the D gene is TRBD1, per 5 matching bases. This specimen was acquired from a patient whose treatment included neoadjuvant chemotherapy. This clonotype was obtained from a human donor with bladder cancer that responded to neoadjuvant chemotherapy. The CDR3 in this case is CSASELRGKSEQYF. The nucleotides are TGCAGTGCTAGTGAGCTTAGGGGCAAAAGCGAGCAGTACTTC.